This TCR beta chain emerged from a study of long-term antiretroviral therapy in people with HIV. Two or more post-ART PBMC samples, plus at least one pre-ART sample, were available for each donor. Points on this clone: Antigen: not known.

Study results and limitations: Controls showed broader CDR3 length ranges than did the HIV repertoires.

Researchers ran immunoSEQ v3.0 at survey level. Sequencing was designed to cover roughly 40,000-50,000 T-cell genomes in each sample. Libraries were prepared by immunoSEQ multiplex PCR; TCRdb keeps only in-frame clonotypes and omits some of them. The sample carries about 21,000 clones, approximately 81% recorded once. The receptor comes from a man in his fifties or sixties with HIV. The source material was unsorted PBMCs, sampled at the start of antiretroviral therapy.

CDR3 protein: CASSELRGEGYTF. The CDR3 DNA sequence: TGTGCCAGCAGTGAATTAAGGGGAGAAGGCTACACCTTC. The J gene is TRBJ1-2, the V gene TRBV25-1; a weak D match, TRBD1 (5 bases). CDR1 MGHDK and CDR2 SYGVNS come from the germline V gene. This CDR3 is 13 amino acids long. Trimming left V 1 base short and J 8 bases short, with 11 bases between.